Each of the 13 T cell receptor beta chains below was sequenced from the same sample in a study of human T cells and chemical hapten exposure. The template was total RNA from unfractionated whole blood. MiXCR, applied by TCRdb to the 5' RACE reads, yields one record per CDR3 protein. Here the sample spans about 140,000 distinct CDR3 sequences, about 4% being singletons. Source of these receptors: a female donor in good health.

A remark on this clonotype: A much larger clone is a single base away; this may be a read error. This chain uses TRBV29-1 with TRBJ2-5, with D possibly TRBD1 on 6 matching bases. V was pared by 1 base and J by 5 bases, with 11 bases between. This CDR3 comprises 13 residues. CDR1 and CDR2 (germline): SQVTM, ANQGSEA. Written as DNA, the CDR3 is TGCAGCGTTGAAGGGAGCAGGGGTGAGACCCAGTACTTC. As protein: CSVEGSRGETQYF.

This clonotype was seen only a few times. The genes are TRBV7-2 and TRBJ1-2; TRBD1 is a possible D gene (5 bases). V was cut by 1 base and J by 7 bases, with 7 bases left in between. Germline CDR1 is SGHTA and CDR2 is FQGNSA. The length of the CDR3 is 12 residues. This chain's CDR3 is CASSLVQAGYTF. The CDR3 nucleotides are TGTGCCAGCAGCTTAGTACAGGCTGGCTACACCTTC.

This clonotype was counted ten times or more. The V call is TRBV7-9, the J call TRBJ1-5; the D is unclear. V lost 2 bases, J lost 0 bases, and 5 bases lay in between. Germline V gives CDR1 SEHNR, CDR2 FQNEAQ (reference sequence). The CDR3 spans 14 residues. The CDR3 sequence is CASSLSNSNQPQHF. The CDR3 nucleotides read TGTGCCAGCAGCTTATCGAATAGCAATCAGCCCCAGCATTTT.

This clonotype was observed at least ten times. The chain employs TRBV20-1 and TRBJ1-1, with 8 positions matching TRBD1. This CDR3 contains 14 residues. Germline CDR1 reads DFQATT; CDR2 reads SNEGSKA (reference sequence). With 5 bases clipped from V and 10 bases from J, the junction kept 15 bases outside the gene matches. The CDR3 spells CSADSGQVSFGAFF. CDR3 nucleotide sequence: TGCAGTGCTGATTCGGGACAGGTATCTTTTGGAGCTTTCTTT.

This clonotype was seen ten or more times. The rearrangement uses TRBV6-2 or TRBV6-3 and TRBJ2-5; TRBD2 matches at 12 bases. CDR3 length: 15 amino acids. The ends lost 2 bases at V and 4 bases at J; junction bases unmatched: 2. CDR1 MNHEY and CDR2 SVGEGT come from the germline V gene. The CDR3 DNA reads TGTGCCAGCAGTTACCCGGGACTAGCGGGAGAGACCCAGTACTTC. Encoded protein: CASSYPGLAGETQYF.

This chain joins TRBV7-9 and TRBJ2-3; TRBD2 matches at 7 bases. CDR1 and CDR2 from the germline V gene are SEHNR and FQNEAQ (reference sequence). Unmatched junction bases numbered 8, after V lost 4 bases and J lost 4 bases. The CDR3 consists of 15 residues. This chain's CDR3 is CASSYGAGKADTQYF. The DNA of the CDR3 is TGTGCCAGCAGCTATGGAGCGGGGAAGGCAGATACGCAGTATTTT.

This clonotype was recorded at least ten times. The V and J genes are TRBV11-3 and TRBJ1-1; D is possibly TRBD1 (6 bases). Germline V gene lookup returns CDR1 SGHNT and CDR2 YENEEA. Trimming pared 0 bases from V and 4 bases from J, leaving 12 bases between. The CDR3 runs 15 residues. The DNA for the CDR3 is TGTGCCAGCAGCTTAGATGGCAGGGGTGGCACTGAAGCTTTCTTT. Protein product: CASSLDGRGGTEAFF.

The sample holds many counts of this clonotype. The chain links TRBV20-1 to TRBJ2-3; D is perhaps TRBD1 (6 bases). CDR1 is DFQATT, CDR2 SNEGSKA, per germline (reference sequence). The V end lost 4 bases, the J end lost 2 bases, and 13 bases lay between the germline ends. The CDR3 spans 14 residues. Written as DNA, the CDR3 is TGCAGTGCTACCCGGGACAAATTCACAGATACGCAGTATTTT. Protein product: CSATRDKFTDTQYF.

This clonotype showed up many times. This chain uses TRBV2 with TRBJ2-7; 7 nucleotides match TRBD2. Unmatched junction bases numbered 8, after V lost 6 bases and J lost 6 bases. CDR1 and CDR2 from the germline V gene are SNHLY and FYNNEI. There are 13 residues in the CDR3. The CDR3 spells CASSAGLLREQYF. The CDR3, as DNA: TGTGCCAGCAGCGCGGGACTACTACGCGAGCAGTACTTC.

There are many counts of this clonotype. The chain links TRBV7-2 to TRBJ2-7; D may be TRBD1 (5 bases). CDR1 is SGHTA and CDR2 is FQGNSA in the germline V gene. Trimming took off 8 bases at V and 1 base at J, with 15 bases between the two ends. The CDR3 runs 14 residues. CDR3 loop: CASFTQAGSYEQYF. The CDR3 DNA is TGTGCCAGCTTTACCCAGGCAGGGTCCTACGAGCAGTACTTC. Variable domain in full (rest from reference TRBV7-2 and TRBJ2-7): GAGVSQSPSNKVTEKGKDVELRCDPISGHTALYWYRQSLGQGLEFLIYFQGNSAPDKSGLPSDRFSAERTGGSVSTLTIQRTQQEDSAVYLCASFTQAGSYEQYFGPGTRLTVT.

In its sample, this clonotype was seen many times. The chain has TRBV5-6 and TRBJ1-2; unclear D gene. Germline V lookup: CDR1 SGHDT, CDR2 YYEEEE. The CDR3 has 12 residues. With 6 bases removed from V and 8 bases from J, the gap between germline ends came to 14 bases. CDR3 DNA sequence: TGTGCCAGCACCCATCGTCCCGGCGGCTACACCTTC. It is translated as CASTHRPGGYTF.

This clonotype was observed many times. The chain joins TRBV7-9 to TRBJ1-1; tentative D call: TRBD1 (6 bases). The ends were cut back, 3 bases at V and 1 base at J, with 15 bases in the middle. Germline lookup yields CDR1 SEHNR and CDR2 FQNEAQ (reference sequence). This CDR3 contains 16 residues. In nucleotides, the CDR3 is TGTGCCAGCAGCTTCCCAAAATGGGGACAGAACACTGAAGCTTTCTTT. Amino acids: CASSFPKWGQNTEAFF. The full variable domain, rest sourced from reference TRBV7-9 and TRBJ1-1, is DTGVSQNPRHKITKRGQNVTFRCDPISEHNRLYWYRQTLGQGPEFLTYFQNEAQLEKSRLLSDRFSAERPKGSFSTLEIQRTEQGDSAMYLCASSFPKWGQNTEAFFGQGTRLTVV.

This clonotype was picked up many times. The V and J genes are TRBV11-2 and TRBJ1-4; D ambiguous. The CDR3 covers 14 residues. Germline V lookup: CDR1 SGHAT, CDR2 FQNNGV. Trimming removed 2 bases at V and 4 bases at J, with 8 bases between. The CDR3 is CASSLLGFNEKLFF. The DNA for the CDR3 is TGTGCCAGCAGCTTATTAGGTTTTAATGAAAAACTGTTTTTT.